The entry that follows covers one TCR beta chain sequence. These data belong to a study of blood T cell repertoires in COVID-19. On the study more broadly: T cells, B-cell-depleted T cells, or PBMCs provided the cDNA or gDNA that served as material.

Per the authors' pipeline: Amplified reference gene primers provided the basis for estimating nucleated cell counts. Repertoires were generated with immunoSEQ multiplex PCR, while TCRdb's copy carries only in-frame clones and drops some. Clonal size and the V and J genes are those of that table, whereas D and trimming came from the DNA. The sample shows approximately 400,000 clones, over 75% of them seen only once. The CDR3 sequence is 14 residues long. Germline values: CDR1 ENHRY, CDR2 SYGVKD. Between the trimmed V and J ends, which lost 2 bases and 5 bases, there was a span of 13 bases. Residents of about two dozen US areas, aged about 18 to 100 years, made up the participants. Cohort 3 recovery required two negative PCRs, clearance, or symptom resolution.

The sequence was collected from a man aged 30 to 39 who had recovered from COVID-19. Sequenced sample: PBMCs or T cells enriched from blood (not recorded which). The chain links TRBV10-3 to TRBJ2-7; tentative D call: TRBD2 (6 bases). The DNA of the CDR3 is TGTGCCATCAGTGAGCGGGGGATCGGTGACGAGCAGTACTTC. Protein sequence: CAISERGIGDEQYF.